The clone carrying this TCR beta chain came up a few times. Its antigen is currently unknown. At one end the junction does not follow the germline gene, possibly because of a read error. The data belong to a study of Graves' ophthalmopathy and Graves' hyperthyroidism. Study-wide points: The model reached approximately 70% sensitivity and around 74% specificity for predicting ophthalmopathy progression.

The CDR3 runs 15 residues. Germline values: CDR1 SSHAT, CDR2 FNYEAQ (reference sequence). Amplification targeted the TCR beta CDR3 regions, with RNA transcripts as the source material. Second-round multiplex PCR came after a first-round RT-PCR that employed HTBI primers. TCRdb reprocessed the multiplex PCR reads via MiXCR and lists one record per CDR3 protein. The sample yields approximately 540,000 distinct CDR3 sequences, 39% seen once. This TCR was sampled from an adult man with Graves' hyperthyroidism. Sequenced: peripheral blood or thyroid tissue (not recorded which). The genes are TRBV7-7 and TRBJ2-7, with TRBD1 matching over 7 bases. The CDR3: CASSPDVTGYNEQYF. In DNA form, the CDR3 reads TGTGCTAGCAGCCCTGACGTGACAGGGTACAATGAGCAGTACTTC.